This T cell receptor beta chain was recovered during a study of T cells in Graves' hyperthyroidism and ophthalmopathy. V lost 3 bases, J lost 3 bases, and 5 bases stayed unmatched. Germline V lookup: CDR1 LGHDT, CDR2 YNNKEL (reference sequence). The CDR3 runs 15 residues. This clonotype was seen many times. The CDR3 regions of TCR beta were amplified from RNA transcripts. With the HTBI primer set, the TCR CDR3 went through a first round of RT-PCR. Each CDR3 protein is one row after TCRdb ran MiXCR on the multiplex PCR reads. The table has approximately 430,000 distinct CDR3 sequences, roughly 14% seen once; the top ten hold roughly 13%.

The chain is built from TRBV3-1 and TRBJ1-1; 9 bases align to TRBD1. The specimen sequenced was blood. The sequence was collected from a young man with Graves' ophthalmopathy. CDR3 in DNA: TGTGCCAGCAGCCAGGCGGGACAGGGCGACACTGAAGCTTTCTTT. Its protein product is CASSQAGQGDTEAFF.